This T cell receptor (beta chain) was profiled in a study of blood T cells in healthy people across ages. The use of a sample-barcoded 5' primer and a J-beta primer mix characterized a second PCR of roughly 7 to 12 cycles. TCRdb reanalysed the 5' RACE reads using MiXCR and keeps one entry per CDR3 protein. The table has around 800,000 distinct CDR3 sequences, 25% to 30% seen once; the top ten hold 3%. Germline V gene lookup returns CDR1 SNHLY and CDR2 FYNNEI. The CDR3 covers 12 residues. Trimming left V 4 bases short and J 5 bases short, with 8 bases between. Study-level results: The fall in TCR beta diversity per million T cells was roughly linear with age.

Concerning this clonotype itself: Its antigen is undetermined.

These data are also associated with another study on T cells of mothers and their children.

The clonotype originates from a boy younger than 18 in good health. The sample comprised blood. The chain couples TRBV2 to TRBJ2-5; D uncertain. In DNA, the CDR3 is TGTGCCAGCAGTGTGTATTCGGAGACCCAGTACTTC. Its translation: CASSVYSETQYF. Variable domain in full (rest from reference TRBV2 and TRBJ2-5): EPEVTQTPSHQVTQMGQEVILRCVPISNHLYFYWYRQILGQKVEFLVSFYNNEISEKSEIFDDQFSVERPDGSNFTLKIRSTKLEDSAMYFCASSVYSETQYFGPGTRLLVL.